Presented here are 28 T cell receptor beta chains from one specimen sequenced in a study of T-cell memory formation after mild COVID-19. TCRdb re-derived calls from the 5' RACE reads in MiXCR, one entry per CDR3 protein. Here the sample spans just under 50,000 distinct CDR3 sequences, around 12% being singletons. Sequencing was performed on PBMCs or a T cell subset sorted from them (not recorded which). The source is a young man who had mild COVID-19 (a few samples of this study predate the infection). Cell type and time point are not known.

Many counts were recorded for this clonotype. The J gene is TRBJ2-7, the V gene TRBV4-1; D is unclear. The CDR3 extends over 14 amino acids. Looked up from germline, CDR1 is MGHRA and CDR2 is YSYEKL. Trimming left V 0 bases short and J 1 base short, with 7 bases between. Written as DNA, the CDR3 is TGCGCCAGCAGCCAAGACAGGTCATCCTACGAGCAGTACTTC. The encoded protein is CASSQDRSSYEQYF.

The gene calls are TRBV6-4 and TRBJ2-3, with TRBD2 matching over 8 bases. The V segment lost 0 bases and the J segment 0 bases; nucleotides outside the gene matches: 2. Germline V gene data show CDR1 as MRHNA and CDR2 as SNTAGT. The CDR3 consists of 16 residues. This chain's CDR3 is CASSDSASGSTDTQYF. As DNA, the CDR3 is TGTGCCAGCAGTGACTCGGCTAGCGGGAGCACAGATACGCAGTATTTT.

The chain has TRBV7-7 and TRBJ2-5; no reliable D call. In germline, CDR1 is SSHAT, CDR2 FNYEAQ (reference sequence). V was cut by 5 bases and J by 4 bases, with 17 bases left in between. The CDR3 length is 15 residues. This CDR3 is CASSRYFEGRETQYF. The CDR3 nucleotides read TGTGCCAGCAGCCGATATTTTGAAGGGCGAGAGACCCAGTACTTC.

Turning to this clonotype: A junction end diverges from the germline sequence, so it may reflect a read error. The genes are TRBV6-2 or TRBV6-3 and TRBJ1-4; D remains ambiguous. This CDR3 comprises 12 residues. The germline V gene has CDR1 MNHEY and CDR2 SVGEGT. The CDR3 sequence is CASSSGGEKLIF. The DNA of the CDR3 is TGTGCCAGCAGTTCGGGCGGCGAAAAACTGATTTTT.

This clonotype was seen more than once but under ten times. The CDR3 region has the DNA TGTGCCAGCAGCTTAGAGGGGGGATTTTCTAGCACAGATACGCAGTATTTT. Amino acids: CASSLEGGFSSTDTQYF. The rearrangement links TRBV7-2 to TRBJ2-3, with D possibly called TRBD1 or TRBD2 (6 bases each). V lost 1 base and J 0 bases, leaving 14 bases between the germline ends. The length of the CDR3 is 17 residues. Germline loops: CDR1 SGHTA, CDR2 FQGNSA.

The sample holds a few counts of this clonotype. The rearrangement joins TRBV5-4 to TRBJ2-1; TRBD2 agrees at 15 bases. This CDR3 has 15 amino acids. In germline, CDR1 is SGHNT, CDR2 YYREEE (reference sequence). J lost 8 bases, V lost 3 bases, and 3 bases had no gene match. This CDR3 reads CASSWGTSGGYEQFF. The CDR3 coding sequence is TGTGCCAGCAGCTGGGGGACTAGCGGGGGGTATGAGCAGTTCTTC.

The V and J genes are TRBV10-2 and TRBJ2-7; weak D call: TRBD2 (7 bases). V gave up 3 bases and J gave up 9 bases, with 18 bases separating them. This CDR3 spans 14 amino acids. From germline, CDR1 is WSHSY and CDR2 SAAADI. CDR3 coding DNA: TGCGCCAGCAGTGATCAAGGGGGGGTAGTGGTGCAGTACTTC. Encoded protein: CASSDQGGVVVQYF.

There are many counts of this clonotype. This chain links TRBV5-1 with TRBJ1-2; a weak D match, TRBD1 (6 bases). Germline V gene lookup returns CDR1 SGHRS and CDR2 YFSETQ. This CDR3 is 12 amino acids long. V lost 9 bases, J lost 8 bases, and 17 bases lay in between. CDR3 sequence reads: CATKQGEEGYTF. CDR3 DNA: TGCGCCACTAAACAGGGTGAGGAGGGCTACACCTTC.

This clonotype was observed many times. The chain joins TRBV6-5 to TRBJ2-4, with 9 bases matching TRBD2. V shed 5 bases, J shed 6 bases, and the junction held 2 bases outside the gene matches. CDR3 length: 13 amino acids. Germline-derived CDR1 and CDR2 are MNHEY and SVGAGI. The CDR3 is CASSEAGGNIQYF. The CDR3 DNA sequence: TGTGCCAGCAGTGAAGCGGGGGGAAACATTCAGTACTTC.

This clonotype was seen ten or more times. This sequence joins TRBV27 and TRBJ2-1; unclear D gene. Germline V gives CDR1 MNHEY, CDR2 SMNVEV (reference sequence). V lost 5 bases, J lost 7 bases, and 9 bases lay in between. This CDR3 is 12 amino acids long. The CDR3 sequence is CASSAETNEQFF. The CDR3 nucleotides are TGTGCCAGCAGTGCCGAGACTAATGAGCAGTTCTTC.

The chain uses TRBV10-3 and TRBJ2-3, with 10 bases fitting TRBD2. The CDR3 runs 17 residues. Germline V gene sequence: CDR1 ENHRY, CDR2 SYGVKD. V was clipped by 6 bases and J by 0 bases; unmatched bases: 9. The CDR3 DNA sequence: TGTGCCATCAGCGAGGGACTAGCGTATACGAGCACAGATACGCAGTATTTT. Its translation: CAISEGLAYTSTDTQYF.

This clonotype was counted at least ten times. V is TRBV4-1 and J is TRBJ1-4, with D possibly matching TRBD1 (6 bases). Germline values: CDR1 MGHRA, CDR2 YSYEKL. The CDR3 runs to 14 residues. Trimming pared 6 bases from V and 7 bases from J, leaving 15 bases between. The CDR3 sequence is CASRNTGKFEKLFF. CDR3 coding DNA: TGCGCCAGCAGAAATACAGGGAAGTTTGAAAAACTGTTTTTT.

This clonotype was recorded a few times. V and J are TRBV7-9 and TRBJ2-5; D possibly matches TRBD1 or TRBD2 (5 bases each). V was clipped by 4 bases and J by 4 bases, with 16 bases between them. CDR3 length: 15 residues. In germline, CDR1 is SEHNR, CDR2 FQNEAQ (reference sequence). The CDR3 sequence: CASSWGRAQGETQYF. CDR3 DNA sequence: TGTGCCAGCAGCTGGGGACGGGCCCAGGGAGAGACCCAGTACTTC.

The table lists this clonotype with a few counts. J is TRBJ1-2 and V is TRBV9; TRBD1 might be the D (5 bases). Looked up from germline, CDR1 is SGDLS and CDR2 is YYNGEE. V lost 3 bases to trimming and J lost 0 bases, with 15 bases between them. This CDR3 is built from 16 residues. The CDR3 sequence: CASSAVDSEANYGYTF. CDR3 coding DNA: TGTGCCAGCAGCGCAGTAGACAGCGAAGCTAACTATGGCTACACCTTC.

This clonotype has only a few counts. The chain has TRBV7-2 and TRBJ1-5, with a tentative D call TRBD1 (6 bases). The CDR3 loop spans 15 amino acids. Trimming left V 1 base short and J 4 bases short, with 11 bases between. Germline values: CDR1 SGHTA, CDR2 FQGNSA. Written as DNA, the CDR3 is TGTGCCAGCAGCTTAGTGACAGGAAGAAATCAGCCCCAGCATTTT. Residues: CASSLVTGRNQPQHF.

In this sample, this clonotype turned up a few times. The V call is TRBV5-1, the J call TRBJ2-3; D unclear. V dropped 0 bases and J dropped 6 bases, with 5 bases sitting between them. Per germline, CDR1 SGHRS and CDR2 YFSETQ. The CDR3 extends over 12 amino acids. DNA of the CDR3: TGCGCCAGCAGCTTGGTGCCCGATACGCAGTATTTT. Translation: CASSLVPDTQYF.

The chain has TRBV9 and TRBJ1-4; D remains ambiguous. Germline lookup yields CDR1 SGDLS and CDR2 YYNGEE. This CDR3 spans 15 amino acids. Trimming pared 6 bases from V and 2 bases from J, leaving 14 bases between. CDR3 sequence reads: CASTPAGQTNEKLFF. DNA of the CDR3: TGTGCCAGCACCCCCGCCGGGCAGACTAATGAAAAACTGTTTTTT. Using reference TRBV9 and TRBJ1-4 for the parts outside the CDR3, the full variable domain is DSGVTQTPKHLITATGQRVTLRCSPRSGDLSVYWYQQSLDQGLQFLIQYYNGEERAKGNILERFSAQQFPDLHSELNLSSLELGDSALYFCASTPAGQTNEKLFFGSGTQLSVL.

In this sample, this clonotype turned up a few times. The J gene is TRBJ2-1, the V gene TRBV19, with 10 bases that match TRBD2. Trimming removed 3 bases from V and 6 bases from J; junction bases left unmatched: 14. Germline V gene lookup returns CDR1 LNHDA and CDR2 SQIVND (reference sequence). The CDR3 has 18 amino acids. CDR3 DNA: TGTGCCAGTAGTATCTGGGCTAGCGGGGGACACACGGGCAATGAGCAGTTCTTC. Amino acid sequence: CASSIWASGGHTGNEQFF.

The J gene is TRBJ1-4, the V gene TRBV9; D ambiguous. Germline CDR1 is SGDLS and CDR2 is YYNGEE. The CDR3 is made up of 14 amino acids. Trimming pared 3 bases from V and 5 bases from J, leaving 11 bases between. The CDR3 DNA sequence: TGTGCCAGCAGCGCTACAGTCCAAAATGAAAAACTGTTTTTT. This codes for CASSATVQNEKLFF.

The chain has TRBV18 and TRBJ2-7, with D hard to call. Trimming took off 2 bases at V and 6 bases at J, with 8 bases between the two ends. CDR1 KGHSH and CDR2 LQKENI come from the germline V gene. The CDR3 covers 12 residues. CDR3 nucleotides: TGTGCCAGCTCACCAGGGGAAAGCGAGCAGTACTTC. Protein sequence: CASSPGESEQYF.

This rearrangement joins TRBV5-1 to TRBJ1-2, with D perhaps matching TRBD1 (6 bases). Deletions cut 5 bases from V and 2 bases from J, with 13 bases between. Per germline, CDR1 SGHRS and CDR2 YFSETQ. The CDR3 sequence is 14 residues long. DNA of the CDR3: TGCGCCAGCAGTTTCCTTACAGGGAACTATGGCTACACCTTC. Protein: CASSFLTGNYGYTF.

Many counts were recorded for this clonotype. As DNA, the CDR3 is TGTGCCAGCAGCCAAGAGGGACCCCTCGAGCAGTACTTC. It specifies CASSQEGPLEQYF. The rearrangement uses TRBV3-1 and TRBJ2-7, with D tentatively TRBD1 or TRBD2 (5 bases each). V dropped 0 bases and J dropped 6 bases, with 9 bases sitting between them. CDR1 and CDR2 from the germline V gene are LGHDT and YNNKEL (reference sequence). The CDR3 runs to 13 residues.

A remark on this clonotype: A read error may be the cause here, since a much bigger clone is one base away. The V gene is TRBV9, the J gene TRBJ2-3; no reliable D call. Germline CDR1 SGDLS, CDR2 YYNGEE. CDR3 length: 13 residues. Between the trimmed V and J ends, which lost 4 bases and 2 bases, there was a span of 8 bases. The CDR3 coding sequence is TGTGCCAGCAGCCCCAACCCCACAGATACGCAGTATTTT. Amino acid sequence: CASSPNPTDTQYF.

This clonotype was counted many times. The CDR3 DNA follows: TGCGCCAGCAGCTGGGCTGGACTAGCACCCCGCAATGAGCAGTTCTTC. As protein: CASSWAGLAPRNEQFF. The V and J genes are TRBV5-1 and TRBJ2-1; 8 positions match TRBD2. Germline CDR1 is SGHRS and CDR2 is YFSETQ. Unmatched junction bases numbered 11, after V lost 3 bases and J lost 6 bases. The CDR3 extends over 16 amino acids.

Only a few counts were recorded for this clonotype. The chain links TRBV6-1 to TRBJ2-5; no reliable D call. V shed 1 base and J shed 0 bases, with 6 bases lying between them. Germline CDR1 MNHNS, CDR2 SASEGT. This CDR3 spans 14 amino acids. The DNA of the CDR3 is TGTGCCAGCAGTGAAGGTGCAGACCAAGAGACCCAGTACTTC. Translating gives CASSEGADQETQYF.

This clonotype appeared a few times. The chain carries TRBV6-5 and TRBJ1-2, with D perhaps TRBD1 (5 bases). Trimming left V 5 bases short and J 5 bases short, with 12 bases between. CDR1 is MNHEY, CDR2 SVGAGI, per germline. There are 13 residues in the CDR3. The CDR3 loop reads CASSQRTLYGYTF. CDR3 sequence (DNA): TGTGCCAGCAGTCAACGGACACTTTATGGCTACACCTTC.

The chain is built from TRBV19 and TRBJ1-2; D is undetermined. Trimming pared 6 bases from V and 5 bases from J, leaving 7 bases between. The germline CDR1 and CDR2 sequences are LNHDA and SQIVND (reference sequence). This CDR3 contains 11 residues. DNA for the CDR3: TGTGCCAGTAGAGGACGGTATGGCTACACCTTC. Translating gives CASRGRYGYTF.

The chain links TRBV7-7 to TRBJ2-5, with TRBD2 matching over 8 bases. Germline V gives CDR1 SSHAT, CDR2 FNYEAQ (reference sequence). This CDR3 has 13 amino acids. The CDR3: CASQNPGGETQYF. In DNA form, the CDR3 reads TGTGCTAGCCAAAACCCGGGGGGGGAGACCCAGTACTTC.